This entry lists 19 T cell receptor beta chains sequenced from one sample in a study of T cell responses to AZD1222 COVID-19 vaccine. The assay was immunoSEQ multiplex PCR, and TCRdb's table has in-frame clones only and misses some. The sample contains about 120,000 clones, 89% of which appear only once. The starting material was peripheral blood, obtained on day 0 of AZD1222 vaccination. The receptors here all came from an adult in good health.

The chain couples TRBV5-5 to TRBJ2-7, with D perhaps assigned TRBD1 or TRBD2 (5 bases each). CDR3 length: 18 residues. Germline CDR1 SGHKS, CDR2 YYEKEE (reference sequence). V lost 1 base and J 0 bases, leaving 20 bases between the germline ends. Here the CDR3 reads CASSLFLLSGRRSYEQYF. The CDR3, as DNA: TGTGCCAGCAGCTTGTTCCTTCTCTCGGGACGACGCTCCTACGAGCAGTACTTC.

The chain has TRBV30 and TRBJ2-1; a weak D match, TRBD2 (6 bases). V shed 4 bases and J shed 8 bases, with 18 bases lying between them. Germline assignment: CDR1 GTSNPN and CDR2 SVGIG (reference sequence). This CDR3 contains 14 residues. CDR3 amino acids: CAWTRSAGGYEQFF. The CDR3 DNA reads TGTGCCTGGACCCGATCAGCCGGGGGTTATGAGCAGTTCTTC.

The CDR3 region is CASSQDLPGSGNTIYF. CDR3 DNA: TGTGCCAGCAGCCAAGATCTACCGGGCTCTGGAAACACCATATATTTT. This chain links TRBV4-2 with TRBJ1-3; no definite D call. This CDR3 has 16 amino acids. Germline V gives CDR1 LGHNA, CDR2 YNFKEQ. V was cut by 0 bases and J by 0 bases, with 9 bases left in between.

The J gene is TRBJ1-6, the V gene TRBV12-3 or TRBV12-4; D remains unclear. The CDR3 is 13 residues long. The ends were cut back, 1 base at V and 7 bases at J, with 5 bases in the middle. In nucleotides, the CDR3 is TGTGCCAGCAGTTTAGTTCGGAATTCACCCCTCCACTTT. Translated: CASSLVRNSPLHF.

The CDR3 coding sequence is TGCGCCAGCAGCTCCCGGACAGGGGGGACCCATGAGCAGTTCTTC. It is translated as CASSSRTGGTHEQFF. The chain uses TRBV5-1 and TRBJ2-1; 10 nucleotides line up with TRBD1. CDR3 length: 15 residues. Germline loops: CDR1 SGHRS, CDR2 YFSETQ. The J segment lost 8 bases and the V segment lost 3 bases, leaving 8 bases of the junction unmatched.

The rearrangement uses TRBV6-5 and TRBJ1-5, with TRBD1 matching over 7 bases. After removal of 7 bases from V and 3 bases from J, the junction contained 3 bases not matched to a gene. The CDR3 totals 13 residues. Germline V gene data show CDR1 as MNHEY and CDR2 as SVGAGI. The CDR3 DNA reads as TGTGCCAGCACCGACAGGGTCAATCAGCCCCAGCATTTT. This encodes CASTDRVNQPQHF.

In this sample, this clone turned up a few times. The V and J genes are TRBV5-6 and TRBJ1-4, with 10 bases that match TRBD1. Germline V gene data show CDR1 as SGHDT and CDR2 as YYEEEE. This CDR3 has 14 amino acids. J lost 8 bases, V lost 6 bases, and 7 bases had no gene match. CDR3 DNA sequence: TGTGCCAGCAACCTTCCGGGACAGGGGGAAAAACTGTTTTTT. Translation gives CASNLPGQGEKLFF.

The chain employs TRBV11-3 and TRBJ1-1, with D maybe TRBD1 (6 bases). The germline gives CDR1 SGHNT, CDR2 YENEEA. The V and J ends lost 4 bases and 1 base respectively, with 10 bases between them. The CDR3 consists of 14 residues. The CDR3 here is CASSWGGTNTEAFF. The DNA for the CDR3 is TGTGCCAGCAGCTGGGGGGGCACGAACACTGAAGCTTTCTTT.

The chain uses TRBV15 and TRBJ2-5, with 10 bases lining up with TRBD2. The trim removed 5 bases at V and 5 bases at J, leaving 17 bases unmatched. The V gene's germline CDR1 is LNHNV and CDR2 YYDKDF (reference sequence). This CDR3 is built from 18 residues. Written as DNA, the CDR3 is TGTGCCACCAGCTCAAAGCGCGCAGTAGCGGGAGGTAGGGAGACCCAGTACTTC. Translating it yields CATSSKRAVAGGRETQYF.

This clone was found once. The J gene is TRBJ1-6, the V gene TRBV2; TRBD1 might be the D (5 bases). V was pared by 6 bases and J by 6 bases, with 15 bases between. The CDR3 has 15 residues. CDR1 is SNHLY and CDR2 is FYNNEI in the germline V gene. The CDR3 reads CASRVRGAGNSPLHF. The CDR3 region has the DNA TGTGCCAGCAGGGTGCGGGGCGCGGGTAATTCACCCCTCCACTTT.

This clone was recorded a few times. The CDR3 DNA reads as TGTGCCAGTAGTCAGACTACCTCTGGGGCCAACGTCCTGACTTTC. Encoded protein: CASSQTTSGANVLTF. The rearrangement links TRBV19 to TRBJ2-6; maybe TRBD2 (5 bases). CDR1 and CDR2 (germline): LNHDA, SQIVND (reference sequence). V shed 5 bases and J shed 0 bases, with 8 bases lying between them. The CDR3 is made up of 15 amino acids.

The chain carries TRBV6-1 and TRBJ1-2; 7 bases are a match to TRBD1. The V gene's germline CDR1 is MNHNS and CDR2 SASEGT. J was trimmed by 3 bases and V by 6 bases; bases with no gene match: 4. The CDR3 totals 13 residues. Written as DNA, the CDR3 is TGTGCCAGCAGCCCCACAGGGGACTATGGCTACACCTTC. Translated: CASSPTGDYGYTF.

The V call is TRBV11-2, the J call TRBJ2-5, with 8 bases that match TRBD1. This CDR3 is built from 15 residues. V lost 5 bases to trimming and J lost 4 bases; unmatched junction nucleotides: 9. Germline CDR1 and CDR2: SGHAT and FQNNGV. The CDR3 sequence: CASSLTGAPGETQYF. The DNA for the CDR3 is TGTGCCAGCAGCCTGACAGGGGCCCCAGGAGAGACCCAGTACTTC.

The J gene is TRBJ2-3, the V gene TRBV7-2; weak D call: TRBD1 (7 bases). Germline V gene data show CDR1 as SGHTA and CDR2 as FQGNSA. The CDR3 spans 16 residues. Deletions cut 4 bases from V and 0 bases from J, with 14 bases between. The CDR3 coding sequence is TGTGCCAGCAGCTCCCCAGGGGGGAAAAGCACAGATACGCAGTATTTT. Amino acid sequence: CASSSPGGKSTDTQYF.

The chain has TRBV7-9 and TRBJ2-7, with D tentatively TRBD1 (5 bases). This CDR3 spans 15 amino acids. The V gene lost 1 base and the J gene lost 1 base, with 11 bases spanning the gap. Looked up from germline, CDR1 is SEHNR and CDR2 is FQNEAQ (reference sequence). This CDR3 reads CASSLGPGNSYEQYF. CDR3 sequence (DNA): TGTGCCAGCAGCTTAGGGCCAGGGAATTCCTACGAGCAGTACTTC.

This chain links TRBV9 with TRBJ2-5; 16 bases fit TRBD2. The CDR3 spans 17 residues. Unmatched junction bases numbered 7, after V lost 3 bases and J lost 5 bases. Germline CDR1 is SGDLS and CDR2 is YYNGEE. CDR3 in amino acids: CASSAGTSGGAWETQYF. The CDR3 DNA is TGTGCCAGCAGCGCCGGGACTAGCGGGGGGGCCTGGGAGACCCAGTACTTC. The full variable domain, completed using reference TRBV9 and TRBJ2-5, is DSGVTQTPKHLITATGQRVTLRCSPRSGDLSVYWYQQSLDQGLQFLIQYYNGEERAKGNILERFSAQQFPDLHSELNLSSLELGDSALYFCASSAGTSGGAWETQYFGPGTRLLVL.

The CDR3 bases are TGCAGGGGTGGGGCGGGCACTGAAGCTTTCTTT. Translating it yields CRGGAGTEAFF. V and J are TRBV20-1 and TRBJ1-1; maybe TRBD1 (5 bases). The CDR3 consists of 11 residues. CDR1 and CDR2 (germline): DFQATT, SNEGSKA (reference sequence).

This sequence joins TRBV2 and TRBJ1-5, with 7 nucleotides matching TRBD1. CDR1 and CDR2 from the germline V gene are SNHLY and FYNNEI. The V gene end was trimmed by 6 bases and the J gene end by 6 bases; junction bases not matched to a gene: 8. This CDR3 spans 14 amino acids. The CDR3, as DNA: TGTGCCAGCAGCGCTAGACAGGGACTTCAGCCCCAGCATTTT. Its translation is CASSARQGLQPQHF.

J is TRBJ2-7 and V is TRBV29-1; D is undetermined. The ends were cut back, 5 bases at V and 3 bases at J, with 11 bases in the middle. This CDR3 spans 12 amino acids. From germline, CDR1 is SQVTM and CDR2 ANQGSEA. DNA of the CDR3: TGCAGCGTTTCCCGGTCCGACTACGAGCAGTACTTC. Translated: CSVSRSDYEQYF.